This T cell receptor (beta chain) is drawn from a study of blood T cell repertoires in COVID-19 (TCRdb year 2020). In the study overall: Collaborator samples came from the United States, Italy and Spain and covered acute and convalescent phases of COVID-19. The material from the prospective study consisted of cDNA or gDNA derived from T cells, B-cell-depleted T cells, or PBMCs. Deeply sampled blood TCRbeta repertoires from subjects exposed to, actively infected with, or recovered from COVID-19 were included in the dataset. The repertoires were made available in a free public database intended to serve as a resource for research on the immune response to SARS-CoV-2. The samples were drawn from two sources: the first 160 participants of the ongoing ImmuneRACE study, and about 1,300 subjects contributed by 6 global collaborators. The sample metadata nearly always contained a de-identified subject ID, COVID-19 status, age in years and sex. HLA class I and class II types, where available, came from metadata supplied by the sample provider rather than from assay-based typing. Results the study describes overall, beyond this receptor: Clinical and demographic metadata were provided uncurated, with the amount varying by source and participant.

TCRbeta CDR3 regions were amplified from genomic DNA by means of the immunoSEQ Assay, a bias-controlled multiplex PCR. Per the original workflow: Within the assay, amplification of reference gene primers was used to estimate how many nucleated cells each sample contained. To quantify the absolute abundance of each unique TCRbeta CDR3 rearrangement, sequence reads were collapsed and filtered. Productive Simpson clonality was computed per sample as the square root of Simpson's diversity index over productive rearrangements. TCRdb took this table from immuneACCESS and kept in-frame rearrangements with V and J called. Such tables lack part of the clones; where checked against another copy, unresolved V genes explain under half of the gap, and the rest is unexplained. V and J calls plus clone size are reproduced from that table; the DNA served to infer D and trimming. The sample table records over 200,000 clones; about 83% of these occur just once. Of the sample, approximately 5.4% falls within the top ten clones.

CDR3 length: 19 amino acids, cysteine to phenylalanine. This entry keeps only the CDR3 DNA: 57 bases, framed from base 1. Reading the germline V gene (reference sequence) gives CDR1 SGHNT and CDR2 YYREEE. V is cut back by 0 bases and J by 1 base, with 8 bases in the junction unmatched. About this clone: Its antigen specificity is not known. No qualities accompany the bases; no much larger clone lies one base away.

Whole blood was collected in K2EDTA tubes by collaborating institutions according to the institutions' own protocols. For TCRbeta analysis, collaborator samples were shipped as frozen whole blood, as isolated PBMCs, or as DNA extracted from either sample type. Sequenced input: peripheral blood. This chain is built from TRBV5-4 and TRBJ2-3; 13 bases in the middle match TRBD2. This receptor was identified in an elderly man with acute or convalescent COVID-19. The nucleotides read TGTGCCAGCAGCTTGGCCAGGGGACTAGCGGGAACTGGCACAGATACGCAGTATTTT. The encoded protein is CASSLARGLAGTGTDTQYF.